This T cell receptor beta chain was obtained from a study of blood T cell repertoires in COVID-19. Study details: From the United States, Italy and Spain came samples of acute and convalescent COVID-19. Sources were T cells, B-cell-depleted T cells, or PBMCs; the material itself was cDNA or gDNA.

Looked up from germline, CDR1 is SGHRS and CDR2 is YFSETQ. Between the trimmed V and J ends, which lost 0 bases and 3 bases, there was a span of 10 bases. This CDR3 is built from 16 residues. Under the authors' procedure: Reference gene primer amplification yielded estimated nucleated cell counts. Profiled with immunoSEQ multiplex PCR; TCRdb holds only in-frame clones, not every one. The V and J calls and clone size come from that table; D and trimming were worked out from the DNA. The repertoire holds around 75,000 clones, with 79% as singletons. V gene TRBV5-1 combines with J gene TRBJ1-6; D remains ambiguous. This TCR came from a woman of 80 years or more with active or convalescent COVID-19. Sequencing was done on a sample of peripheral blood. The CDR3 here is CASSLAGTHYNSPLHF. In DNA, the CDR3 is TGCGCCAGCAGCTTGGCAGGTACTCACTATAATTCACCCCTCCACTTT.